The T cell receptor (beta chain) under discussion was sequenced for a study of blood T cells in healthy people across ages. The sample holds a few counts of this clonotype. Sample-barcoded 5' priming and a J-beta primer mix drove a second PCR of about 6 to 11 cycles. Through a template-switch adaptor with 12 random nucleotides, each cDNA molecule received a tag. TCRdb reprocessed the 5' RACE reads via MiXCR and lists one record per CDR3 protein. The data show about 730,000 distinct CDR3 sequences, with roughly 44% seen just once and roughly 19% held by the top ten. Germline CDR1 reads GTSNPN; CDR2 reads SVGIG (reference sequence). Deletions cut 0 bases from V and 2 bases from J, with 19 bases between. CDR3 length: 17 residues.

The V call is TRBV30, the J call TRBJ2-5; D remains unclear. The TCR comes from a woman aged 60-70 years in good health. Sequencing was performed on blood. The CDR3 coding sequence is TGTGCCTGGAGTGTACTATTGATTAGCTCAAAGCAAGAGACCCAGTACTTC. Amino acid sequence: CAWSVLLISSKQETQYF.